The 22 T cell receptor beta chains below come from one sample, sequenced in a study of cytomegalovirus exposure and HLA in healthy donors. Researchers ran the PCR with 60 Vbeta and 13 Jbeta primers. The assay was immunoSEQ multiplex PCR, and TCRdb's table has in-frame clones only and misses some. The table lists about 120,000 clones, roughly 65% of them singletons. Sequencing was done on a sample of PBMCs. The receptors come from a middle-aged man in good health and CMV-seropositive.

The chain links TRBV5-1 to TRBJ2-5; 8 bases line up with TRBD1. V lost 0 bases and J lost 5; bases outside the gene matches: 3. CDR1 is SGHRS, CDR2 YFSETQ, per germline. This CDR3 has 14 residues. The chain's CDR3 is CASSLGQGLETQYF. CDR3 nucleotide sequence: TGCGCCAGCAGCTTGGGACAGGGGTTGGAGACCCAGTACTTC.

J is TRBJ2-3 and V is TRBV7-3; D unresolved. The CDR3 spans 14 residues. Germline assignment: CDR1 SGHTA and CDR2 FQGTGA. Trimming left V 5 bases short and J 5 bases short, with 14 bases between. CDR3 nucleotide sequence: TGTGCCAGCAGCCCCTATCGATCGATAGATACGCAGTATTTT. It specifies CASSPYRSIDTQYF.

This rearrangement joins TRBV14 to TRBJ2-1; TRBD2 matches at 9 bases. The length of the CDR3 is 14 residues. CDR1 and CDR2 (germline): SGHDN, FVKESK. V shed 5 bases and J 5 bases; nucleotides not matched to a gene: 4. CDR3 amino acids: CASSVLAGNNEQFF. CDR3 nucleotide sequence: TGTGCCAGCAGCGTCCTAGCGGGAAACAATGAGCAGTTCTTC.

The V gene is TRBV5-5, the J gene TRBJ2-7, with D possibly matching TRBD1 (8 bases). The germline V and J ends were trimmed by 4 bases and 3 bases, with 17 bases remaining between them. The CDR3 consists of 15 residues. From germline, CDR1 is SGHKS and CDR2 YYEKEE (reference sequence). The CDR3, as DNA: TGTGCCAGCAGCCTGACAGGGGAGGGTAGCTACGAGCAGTACTTC. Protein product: CASSLTGEGSYEQYF. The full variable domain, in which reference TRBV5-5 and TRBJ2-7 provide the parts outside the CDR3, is DAGVTQSPTHLIKTRGQQVTLRCSPISGHKSVSWYQQVLGQGPQFIFQYYEKEERGRGNFPDRFSARQFPNYSSELNVNALLLGDSALYLCASSLTGEGSYEQYFGPGTRLTVT.

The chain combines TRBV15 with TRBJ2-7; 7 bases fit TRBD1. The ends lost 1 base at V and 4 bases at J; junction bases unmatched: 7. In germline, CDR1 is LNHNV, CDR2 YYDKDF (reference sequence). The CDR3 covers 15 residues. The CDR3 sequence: CATSRGGTVGYEQYF. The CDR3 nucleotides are TGTGCCACCAGCAGAGGTGGGACAGTAGGTTACGAGCAGTACTTC.

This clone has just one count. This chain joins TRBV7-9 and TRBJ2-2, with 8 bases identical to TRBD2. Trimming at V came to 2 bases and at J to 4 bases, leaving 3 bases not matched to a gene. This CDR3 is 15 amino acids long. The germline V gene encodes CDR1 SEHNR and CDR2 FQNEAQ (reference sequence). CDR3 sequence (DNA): TGTGCCAGCAGCTTATCGGGAGGGCCCACCGGGGAGCTGTTTTTT. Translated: CASSLSGGPTGELFF.

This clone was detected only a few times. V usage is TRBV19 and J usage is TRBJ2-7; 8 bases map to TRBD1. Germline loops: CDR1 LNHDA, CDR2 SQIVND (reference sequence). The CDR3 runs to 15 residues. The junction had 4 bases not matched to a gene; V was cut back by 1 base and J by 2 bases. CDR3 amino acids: CASSIVGQGPYEQYF. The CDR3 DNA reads TGTGCCAGTAGTATAGTAGGACAGGGCCCCTACGAGCAGTACTTC.

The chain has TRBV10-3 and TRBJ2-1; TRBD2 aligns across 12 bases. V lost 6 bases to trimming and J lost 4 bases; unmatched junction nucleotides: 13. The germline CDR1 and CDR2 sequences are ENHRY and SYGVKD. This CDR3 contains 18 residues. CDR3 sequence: CAIRKRTSGVFPYNEQFF. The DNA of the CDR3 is TGTGCCATCAGAAAACGGACTAGCGGGGTCTTCCCGTACAATGAGCAGTTCTTC.

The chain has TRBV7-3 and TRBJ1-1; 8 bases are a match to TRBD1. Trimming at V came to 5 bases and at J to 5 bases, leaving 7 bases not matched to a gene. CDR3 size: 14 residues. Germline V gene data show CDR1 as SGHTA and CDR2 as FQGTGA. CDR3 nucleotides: TGTGCCAGCAGCACCCGACAGGGGAATACTGAAGCTTTCTTT. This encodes CASSTRQGNTEAFF.

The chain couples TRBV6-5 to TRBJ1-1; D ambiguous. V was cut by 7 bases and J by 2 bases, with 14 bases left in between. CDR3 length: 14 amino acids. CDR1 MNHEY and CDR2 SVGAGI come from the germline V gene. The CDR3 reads CASIPSNRNTEAFF. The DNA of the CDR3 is TGTGCCAGCATCCCCAGCAACAGAAACACTGAAGCTTTCTTT.

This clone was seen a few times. In nucleotides, the CDR3 is TGTGCCAGCAGCCCCCGGACAGGGGGCTCCTACGAGCAGTACTTC. This sequence encodes CASSPRTGGSYEQYF. The V and J genes are TRBV7-9 and TRBJ2-7; 10 bases agree with TRBD1. J was trimmed by 0 bases and V by 5 bases; bases with no gene match: 4. Germline-derived CDR1 and CDR2 are SEHNR and FQNEAQ (reference sequence). The CDR3 covers 15 residues.

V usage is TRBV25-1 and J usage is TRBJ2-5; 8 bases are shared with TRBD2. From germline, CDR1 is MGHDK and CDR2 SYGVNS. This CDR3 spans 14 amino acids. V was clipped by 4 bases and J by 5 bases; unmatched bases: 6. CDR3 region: CASSGAGGLETQYF. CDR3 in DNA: TGTGCCAGCAGTGGGGCGGGAGGACTGGAGACCCAGTACTTC.

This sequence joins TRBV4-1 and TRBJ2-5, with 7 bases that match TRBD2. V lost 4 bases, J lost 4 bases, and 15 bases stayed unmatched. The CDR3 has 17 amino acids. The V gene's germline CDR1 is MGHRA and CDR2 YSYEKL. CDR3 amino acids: CASSLILSGVLGETQYF. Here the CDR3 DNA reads TGCGCCAGCAGCCTAATCCTGAGCGGGGTCCTAGGAGAGACCCAGTACTTC.

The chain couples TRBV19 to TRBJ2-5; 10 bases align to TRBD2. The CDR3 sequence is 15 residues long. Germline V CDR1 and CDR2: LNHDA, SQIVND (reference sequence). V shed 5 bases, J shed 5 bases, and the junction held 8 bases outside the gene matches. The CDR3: CASSESSGRVETQYF. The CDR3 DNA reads TGTGCCAGTAGTGAGTCTAGCGGGAGAGTGGAGACCCAGTACTTC.

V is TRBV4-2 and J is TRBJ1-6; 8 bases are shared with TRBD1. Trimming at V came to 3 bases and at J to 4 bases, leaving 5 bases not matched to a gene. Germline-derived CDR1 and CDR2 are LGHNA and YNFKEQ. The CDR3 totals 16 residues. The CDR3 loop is CASSHPRTGYNSPLHF. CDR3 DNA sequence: TGTGCCAGCAGCCACCCTAGGACAGGGTATAATTCACCCCTCCACTTT.

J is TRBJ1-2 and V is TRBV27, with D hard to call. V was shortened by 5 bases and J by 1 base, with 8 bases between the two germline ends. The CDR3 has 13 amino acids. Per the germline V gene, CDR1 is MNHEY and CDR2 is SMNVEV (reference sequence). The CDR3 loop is CASSLTSNYGYTF. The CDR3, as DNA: TGTGCCAGCAGTCTCACAAGTAACTATGGCTACACCTTC.

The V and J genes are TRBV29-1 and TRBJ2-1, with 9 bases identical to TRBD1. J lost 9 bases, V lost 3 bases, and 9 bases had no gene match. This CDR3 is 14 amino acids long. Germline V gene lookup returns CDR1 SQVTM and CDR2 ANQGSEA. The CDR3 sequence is CSVDYGTGLREQFF. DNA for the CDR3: TGCAGCGTTGATTACGGGACAGGGTTACGTGAGCAGTTCTTC.

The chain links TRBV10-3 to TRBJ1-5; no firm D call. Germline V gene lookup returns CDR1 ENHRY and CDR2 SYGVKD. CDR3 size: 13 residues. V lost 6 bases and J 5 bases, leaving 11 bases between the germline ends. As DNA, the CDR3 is TGTGCCATCAGAGACTCCGAAGATCAGCCCCAGCATTTT. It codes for CAIRDSEDQPQHF.

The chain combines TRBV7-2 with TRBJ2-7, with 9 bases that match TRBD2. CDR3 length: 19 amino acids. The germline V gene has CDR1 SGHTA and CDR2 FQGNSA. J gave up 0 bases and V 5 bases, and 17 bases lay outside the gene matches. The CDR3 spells CASSRYSVATSGFSYEQYF. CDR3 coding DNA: TGTGCCAGCAGCCGGTACTCTGTAGCGACTAGCGGCTTCTCCTACGAGCAGTACTTC.

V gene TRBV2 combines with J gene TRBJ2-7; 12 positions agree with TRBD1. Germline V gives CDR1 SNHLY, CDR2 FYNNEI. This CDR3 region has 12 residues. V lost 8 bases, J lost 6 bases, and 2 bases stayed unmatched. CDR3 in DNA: TGTGCCAGCCGGGACAGGGGGCCCGAGCAGTACTTC. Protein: CASRDRGPEQYF.

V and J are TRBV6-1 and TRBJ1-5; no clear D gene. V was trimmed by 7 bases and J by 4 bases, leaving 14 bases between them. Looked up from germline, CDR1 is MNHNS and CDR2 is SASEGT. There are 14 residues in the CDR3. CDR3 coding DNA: TGTGCCAGCAACCCCCAACTCCTTAATCAGCCCCAGCATTTT. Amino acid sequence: CASNPQLLNQPQHF.

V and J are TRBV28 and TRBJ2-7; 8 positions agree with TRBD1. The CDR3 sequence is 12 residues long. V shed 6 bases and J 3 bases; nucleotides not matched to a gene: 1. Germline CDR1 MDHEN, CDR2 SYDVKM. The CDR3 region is CASRGQGYEQYF. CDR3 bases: TGTGCCAGCAGAGGACAGGGCTACGAGCAGTACTTC.